Below, 30 T cell receptor beta chains from the same sample are listed, as sequenced in a study of tumor-infiltrating lymphocytes in localized non-small cell lung cancer. The table came from immunoSEQ multiplex PCR; TCRdb's copy has only in-frame clones and leaves some out. The sample has about 13,000 clones, 80% to 90% seen once. The sample comprised lung tumor tissue. Source of these receptors: a human donor with non-small cell lung cancer.

V gene TRBV30 combines with J gene TRBJ1-4; TRBD1 might be the D (6 bases). The CDR3 spans 15 residues. V lost 4 bases and J 0 bases, leaving 12 bases between the germline ends. CDR1 is GTSNPN, CDR2 SVGIG, per germline (reference sequence). CDR3 region: CAWTLQGTTNEKLFF. CDR3 bases: TGTGCCTGGACGCTCCAGGGGACAACTAATGAAAAACTGTTTTTT.

J is TRBJ2-2 and V is TRBV5-4, with D perhaps matching TRBD2 (5 bases). CDR1 is SGHNT and CDR2 is YYREEE in the germline V gene (reference sequence). V dropped 4 bases and J dropped 3 bases, with 10 bases sitting between them. This CDR3 has 14 residues. Here the CDR3 reads CASSPLADTGELFF. The CDR3 region has the DNA TGTGCCAGCAGCCCCCTAGCCGACACCGGGGAGCTGTTTTTT.

The V call is TRBV5-1, the J call TRBJ2-4, with D perhaps matching TRBD2 (5 bases). Trimming took 3 bases from V and 3 from J, leaving 7 bases between them. The V gene's germline CDR1 is SGHRS and CDR2 YFSETQ. The CDR3 has 13 residues. The CDR3 sequence: CASSYGIKNIQYF. The CDR3 DNA follows: TGCGCCAGCAGCTACGGGATCAAAAACATTCAGTACTTC.

This rearrangement joins TRBV2 to TRBJ1-1; TRBD1 is a possible D gene (5 bases). The germline V gene encodes CDR1 SNHLY and CDR2 FYNNEI. The CDR3 sequence is 14 residues long. The V end was cut by 6 bases, the J end by 2 bases, with 13 bases between. For the CDR3, the DNA is TGTGCCAGCAGAGGGTTCGACAGTAACACTGAAGCTTTCTTT. It is translated as CASRGFDSNTEAFF.

V usage is TRBV5-6 and J usage is TRBJ1-5; 9 bases line up with TRBD1. After removal of 4 bases from V and 0 bases from J, the junction contained 11 bases not matched to a gene. Germline V lookup: CDR1 SGHDT, CDR2 YYEEEE. This CDR3 has 18 amino acids. CDR3 DNA sequence: TGTGCCAGCAGCCGGACCGGGACAGGGTATTATAGCAATCAGCCCCAGCATTTT. Protein product: CASSRTGTGYYSNQPQHF.

The rearrangement joins TRBV28 to TRBJ1-2; D not certain. The length of the CDR3 is 12 residues. Germline loops: CDR1 MDHEN, CDR2 SYDVKM. Trimming pared 1 base from V and 2 bases from J, leaving 2 bases between. The CDR3 DNA is TGTGCCAGCAGTTTATACAACTATGGCTACACCTTC. Its translation: CASSLYNYGYTF.

The V gene is TRBV11-3, the J gene TRBJ1-1; a possible D gene is TRBD1 (6 bases). CDR3 length: 13 amino acids. V gave up 6 bases and J gave up 1 base, with 9 bases separating them. Germline V gives CDR1 SGHNT, CDR2 YENEEA. The CDR3 reads CASSWGQNTEAFF. CDR3 sequence (DNA): TGTGCCAGCAGTTGGGGACAGAACACTGAAGCTTTCTTT.

The V gene is TRBV7-8, the J gene TRBJ2-5; D ambiguous. The V end lost 1 base, the J end lost 0 bases, and 6 bases lay between the germline ends. Germline assignment: CDR1 SGHVS and CDR2 FQNEAQ. The CDR3 is 14 amino acids. The CDR3 bases are TGTGCCAGCAGCTTAGGGCTACACCAAGAGACCCAGTACTTC. It specifies CASSLGLHQETQYF.

This chain connects TRBV9 to TRBJ2-2; no clear D gene. Trimming removed 0 bases at V and 7 bases at J, with 4 bases between. CDR1 is SGDLS, CDR2 YYNGEE, per germline. The CDR3 is 12 residues long. The CDR3 DNA reads as TGTGCCAGCAGCGTAGCTGTCGGGGAGCTGTTTTTT. This codes for CASSVAVGELFF.

This chain links TRBV25-1 with TRBJ2-3; 8 nucleotides align to TRBD2. The CDR3 length is 15 residues. Germline V gives CDR1 MGHDK, CDR2 SYGVNS. The V segment lost 6 bases and the J segment 1 base; nucleotides outside the gene matches: 6. CDR3 amino acids: CASRDQAGGTDTQYF. CDR3 coding DNA: TGTGCCAGCAGAGATCAAGCGGGAGGCACAGATACGCAGTATTTT. The complete variable domain, with remaining parts taken from reference TRBV25-1 and TRBJ2-3, reads EADIYQTPRYLVIGTGKKITLECSQTMGHDKMYWYQQDPGMELHLIHYSYGVNSTEKGDLSSESTVSRIRTEHFPLTLESARPSHTSQYLCASRDQAGGTDTQYFGPGTRLTVL.

For the CDR3, the DNA is TGTGCCAGCAGTTTAGTCGACATGGGGGGTGGCTACACCTTC. Its translation is CASSLVDMGGGYTF. The V and J genes are TRBV28 and TRBJ1-2, with a tentative D call TRBD1 (5 bases). Trimming took off 2 bases at V and 7 bases at J, with 14 bases between the two ends. CDR3 length: 14 residues. CDR1 and CDR2 (germline): MDHEN, SYDVKM.

V and J are TRBV5-1 and TRBJ2-7, with D possibly matching TRBD1 (6 bases). The CDR3 extends over 14 amino acids. The germline V gene has CDR1 SGHRS and CDR2 YFSETQ. V gave up 6 bases and J gave up 0 bases, with 13 bases separating them. The CDR3 region has the DNA TGCGCCAGCAAGGACAGTTTAAACTCCTACGAGCAGTACTTC. Its protein product is CASKDSLNSYEQYF.

This sequence joins TRBV7-9 and TRBJ1-4; D is possibly TRBD1 (5 bases). The CDR3 consists of 15 residues. Germline V gives CDR1 SEHNR, CDR2 FQNEAQ (reference sequence). The germline V and J ends were trimmed by 1 base and 8 bases, with 14 bases remaining between them. The DNA for the CDR3 is TGTGCCAGCAGCTTAGATGGGGACTTGGGGGAAAAACTGTTTTTT. Translation: CASSLDGDLGEKLFF.

The V gene is TRBV30, the J gene TRBJ1-6, with a tentative D call TRBD1 (6 bases). The CDR3 is made up of 15 amino acids. The germline V gene encodes CDR1 GTSNPN and CDR2 SVGIG (reference sequence). V lost 4 bases, J lost 6 bases, and 16 bases lay in between. The CDR3 DNA reads TGTGCCTGGAAAATCTCGACAGGAGGTAATTCACCCCTCCACTTT. Translation gives CAWKISTGGNSPLHF.

The chain joins TRBV2 to TRBJ1-2; the match to TRBD1 covers 9 bases. The CDR3 consists of 17 residues. Germline trimming cut 7 bases from V and 7 bases from J; bases unmatched to any gene: 19. Germline V lookup: CDR1 SNHLY, CDR2 FYNNEI. As DNA, the CDR3 is TGTGCCAGCACTTTGGTACGCGGAACCGGGACAGGGAGTGGCTACACCTTC. This encodes CASTLVRGTGTGSGYTF.

V usage is TRBV5-1 and J usage is TRBJ1-2; TRBD1 aligns across 7 bases. The germline gives CDR1 SGHRS, CDR2 YFSETQ. This CDR3 contains 15 residues. V lost 4 bases, J lost 4 bases, and 10 bases stayed unmatched. The CDR3 DNA reads as TGCGCCAGCAGCCTTGGACAGGCGATGTCCTATGGCTACACCTTC. This translates into CASSLGQAMSYGYTF.

The V and J genes are TRBV30 and TRBJ2-5; D unresolved. The CDR3 runs to 11 residues. Germline assignment: CDR1 GTSNPN and CDR2 SVGIG (reference sequence). V dropped 0 bases and J dropped 6 bases, with 5 bases sitting between them. In DNA form, the CDR3 reads TGTGCCTGGAGTGTGATTCAGACCCAGTACTTC. It translates to CAWSVIQTQYF.

The DNA of the CDR3 is TGTGCCAGCAGCTTAGGGAGGGGTCAACGAACAGATACGCAGTATTTT. Residues: CASSLGRGQRTDTQYF. V usage is TRBV7-8 and J usage is TRBJ2-3, with D perhaps TRBD2 (6 bases). Germline loops: CDR1 SGHVS, CDR2 FQNEAQ. Trimming cost V 1 base and J 3 bases, with 14 bases left between them. The CDR3 is made up of 16 amino acids.

This chain links TRBV7-8 with TRBJ2-7; TRBD2 matches 10 bases. Trimming at V came to 0 bases and at J to 10 bases, leaving 6 bases not matched to a gene. This CDR3 has 14 residues. Germline CDR1 reads SGHVS; CDR2 reads FQNEAQ. CDR3 bases: TGTGCCAGCAGCTTAGCGACGGCTAGCGGGGGACAGTACTTC. As protein: CASSLATASGGQYF.

The chain links TRBV5-1 to TRBJ2-3; D is unclear. Germline V gene sequence: CDR1 SGHRS, CDR2 YFSETQ. The CDR3 is 12 residues long. V was shortened by 0 bases and J by 5 bases, with 4 bases between the two germline ends. The CDR3 DNA follows: TGCGCCAGCAGCTTGGGGGTAGATACGCAGTATTTT. Amino acids: CASSLGVDTQYF.

In this sample, this clone turned up a few times. The CDR3: CSVERQNYGYTF. The DNA of the CDR3 is TGCAGCGTTGAACGCCAGAACTATGGCTACACCTTC. The V gene is TRBV29-1, the J gene TRBJ1-2; D is undetermined. CDR1 SQVTM and CDR2 ANQGSEA come from the germline V gene. The CDR3 length is 12 residues. Trimming removed 2 bases from V and 2 bases from J, with 6 bases in between.

This clone has only one observation. The genes are TRBV2 and TRBJ1-6; tentative D call: TRBD1 (6 bases). The CDR3 is made up of 17 amino acids. The V end was cut by 6 bases, the J end by 3 bases, with 18 bases between. CDR1 and CDR2 (germline): SNHLY, FYNNEI. The CDR3 is CASSSRGARDYNSPLHF. Written as DNA, the CDR3 is TGTGCCAGCAGCTCACGGGGGGCACGGGACTATAATTCACCCCTCCACTTT.

This rearrangement joins TRBV27 to TRBJ2-2, with D maybe TRBD1 (6 bases). The V and J ends lost 3 bases and 8 bases respectively, with 13 bases between them. The CDR3 contains 14 residues. CDR1 and CDR2 (germline): MNHEY, SMNVEV (reference sequence). CDR3 in DNA: TGTGCCAGCAGTTTCGGACAGTTTTCAGGGGAGCTGTTTTTT. It codes for CASSFGQFSGELFF.

This clone was found once. This chain joins TRBV18 and TRBJ1-5; D is possibly TRBD1 (6 bases). This CDR3 has 17 residues. V was shortened by 2 bases and J by 0 bases, with 14 bases between the two germline ends. Germline V lookup: CDR1 KGHSH, CDR2 LQKENI. This CDR3 is CASSPTGPSYSNQPQHF. The CDR3 region has the DNA TGTGCCAGCTCACCAACAGGGCCTAGCTATAGCAATCAGCCCCAGCATTTT.

The chain recombines TRBV6-1 with TRBJ1-4; the D gene is possibly TRBD1 (6 bases). Germline CDR1 and CDR2: MNHNS and SASEGT. This CDR3 contains 14 residues. Trimming stripped 6 bases from V and 7 bases from J, with 15 bases between. The CDR3 coding sequence is TGTGCCAGCAGAGGGACATATGGTTCTGAAAAACTGTTTTTT. Protein sequence: CASRGTYGSEKLFF.

The chain joins TRBV28 to TRBJ1-6, with D possibly matching TRBD1 (6 bases). CDR1 is MDHEN, CDR2 SYDVKM, per germline. V was pared by 2 bases and J by 7 bases, with 18 bases between. The CDR3 sequence is 17 residues long. Here the CDR3 reads CASSLRGRGGGNSPLHF. The CDR3 region has the DNA TGTGCCAGCAGTTTAAGGGGTAGAGGGGGGGGGAATTCACCCCTCCACTTT.

V gene TRBV5-6 combines with J gene TRBJ2-3; TRBD2 matches 9 bases. The CDR3 totals 14 residues. CDR1 is SGHDT, CDR2 YYEEEE, per germline. The V and J ends lost 4 bases and 1 base, in that order; junction bases with no gene match: 1. The CDR3 loop is CASSPSGGTDTQYF. DNA of the CDR3: TGTGCCAGCAGCCCTAGCGGGGGCACAGATACGCAGTATTTT. Using reference TRBV5-6 and TRBJ2-3 for the parts outside the CDR3, the full variable domain is DAGVTQSPTHLIKTRGQQVTLRCSPKSGHDTVSWYQQALGQGPQFIFQYYEEEERQRGNFPDRFSGHQFPNYSSELNVNALLLGDSALYLCASSPSGGTDTQYFGPGTRLTVL.

This clone was observed a single time. The V call is TRBV7-2, the J call TRBJ2-3, with D perhaps matching TRBD1 or TRBD2 (7 bases each). V lost 8 bases to trimming and J lost 3 bases, with 15 bases between them. This CDR3 region has 14 residues. The V gene's germline CDR1 is SGHTA and CDR2 FQGNSA. CDR3 residues: CASGEGAGTDTQYF. The CDR3, as DNA: TGTGCCAGCGGGGAGGGGGCGGGAACAGATACGCAGTATTTT.

DNA of the CDR3: TGTGCCAGCTCACAGGGACAGGGAGAAGAGCAGTACTTC. Protein sequence: CASSQGQGEEQYF. The chain recombines TRBV18 with TRBJ2-7; 9 bases are shared with TRBD1. Trimming at V came to 4 bases and at J to 7 bases, leaving 5 bases not matched to a gene. The germline V gene encodes CDR1 KGHSH and CDR2 LQKENI. The CDR3 consists of 13 residues.

The V gene is TRBV10-1, the J gene TRBJ2-1; D gene unclear. The V end was cut by 3 bases, the J end by 4 bases, with 7 bases between. This CDR3 region has 13 residues. Per germline, CDR1 WNHNN and CDR2 SYGVQD (reference sequence). CDR3 in DNA: TGCGCCAGCAGTGACTCAGAATACAATGAGCAGTTCTTC. This sequence encodes CASSDSEYNEQFF.